This TCR beta chain derives from a study of blood T cells in healthy people across ages. Study results and limitations: When one million T cells were used, diversity estimates were thought to be underestimates. Versus aged donors, long-lived donors had higher diversity and more naive CD4+ cells.

The sample holds a few counts of this clonotype. As yet, its antigen is unknown. The CDR3 length is 13 residues. Per the germline V gene, CDR1 is LGHNA and CDR2 is YSLEER. A J-beta primer mix and a sample-barcoded 5' primer were used in a second PCR of about 7 to 12 cycles. Every sample produced at least 2.5 million CDR3-containing paired-end reads. TCRdb called the 5' RACE reads again in MiXCR, with one record for every CDR3 protein. The sample holds about 830,000 distinct CDR3 sequences, around 62% seen once. The sequencing input was blood. The clonotype originates from a man between 25 and 39 years old in good health. The chain carries TRBV4-3 and TRBJ2-1; maybe TRBD2 (7 bases). The J call may be wrong; the DNA end is better matched by TRBJ2-7. The CDR3 sequence is CASSPLGGGEQYF. The DNA of the CDR3 is TGCGCCAGCAGCCCCCTGGGAGGGGGTGAGCAGTACTTC.